The rows below give T cell receptor beta chains drawn from one sample of a study of persistence of HIV-infected CD4 T cells. Their cognate antigens are unknown. The method was immunoSEQ multiplex PCR; TCRdb's version includes in-frame clones alone and lacks a portion of them. The table has over 10,000 clones, roughly 66% seen once. The specimen was CD4+ T cells sorted from PBMCs after roughly 18-hour stimulation, collected from a patient who received antiretroviral therapy. These receptors were taken from an adult man with HIV who was CMV-seropositive. The CDR3 runs from the conserved cysteine through the conserved F or W. The D gene is left open where the match is weak. Clone size is shown for a subset of rows, as once, few, many or a class of expanded clone.

TRBJ1-1 | few | TRBV5-8 | TRBD1 | CASSRNGQVLEAFF | TGTGCCAGCAGCCGTAATGGACAGGTACTTGAAGCTTTCTTT
TRBJ1-5 | few | TRBV5-8 | - | CASSLIGSLSNQPQHF | TGTGCCAGCAGCTTGATCGGTTCTCTTAGCAATCAGCCCCAGCATTTT
TRBJ2-3 | - | TRBV4-2 | - | CASSQDGTSTDTQYF | TGTGCCAGCAGCCAAGATGGGACTAGCACAGATACGCAGTATTTT
TRBJ1-3 | few | TRBV19 | TRBD1 | CATQPGQGVGNTIYF | TGTGCCACCCAACCCGGACAGGGGGTTGGAAACACCATATATTTT
TRBJ1-5 | - | TRBV30 | TRBD1 | CAWSVQGQGTQPQHF | TGTGCCTGGAGTGTACAGGGACAGGGTACTCAGCCCCAGCATTTT
TRBJ2-7 | few | TRBV11-2 | TRBD1 | CASSLGGQALRGEQYF | TGTGCCAGCAGCTTAGGGGGACAGGCCCTACGGGGCGAGCAGTACTTC
TRBJ2-1 | - | TRBV5-1 | TRBD1 | CASSYKTGQGVVEQFF | TGCGCCAGCAGCTACAAAACCGGACAGGGGGTCGTTGAGCAGTTCTTC
TRBJ1-2 | - | TRBV5-4 | TRBD1 | CASSFFLGTGYNYTF | TGTGCCAGCAGCTTTTTTCTAGGGACAGGGTACAACTACACCTTC
TRBJ2-7 | - | TRBV6-7 | - | CASSYSLPSLLTYEQYF | TGTGCCAGCAGTTACTCGCTCCCGAGCCTGCTCACCTACGAGCAGTACTTC
TRBJ1-6 | - | TRBV27 | - | CASSSSPRSSYNSPLHF | TGTGCCAGCAGTTCCAGTCCCAGGAGCTCCTATAATTCACCCCTCCACTTT
TRBJ1-5 | few | TRBV4-2 | - | CASSQDLPGHHSNQPQHF | TGTGCCAGCAGCCAAGATCTCCCGGGCCACCACTCCAATCAGCCCCAGCATTTT
TRBJ2-3 | few | TRBV9 | TRBD2 | CASSVDRGRHTQYF | TGTGCCAGCAGCGTAGATCGCGGGAGACATACGCAGTATTTT
TRBJ2-7 | few | TRBV7-2 | - | CASSLQGGRSYEQYF | TGTGCCAGCAGCTTACAAGGAGGTCGGAGCTACGAGCAGTACTTC
TRBJ1-2 | few | TRBV9 | TRBD1 | CASSQRTGGAVGHYGYTF | TGTGCCAGCAGCCAACGGACAGGGGGCGCGGTAGGTCACTATGGCTACACCTTC
TRBJ1-2 | - | TRBV30 | TRBD1 | CAWSDLRTGDGYTF | TGTGCCTGGAGTGACCTTCGGACAGGGGATGGCTACACCTTC
TRBJ2-3 | - | TRBV5-1 | - | CASSFGQSNRDTQYF | TGCGCCAGCAGCTTCGGACAGAGTAATAGGGATACGCAGTATTTT
TRBJ1-4 | few | TRBV2 | TRBD1 | CASRLGDSRSEKLFF | TGTGCCAGCAGGCTTGGGGACAGCCGCTCTGAAAAACTGTTTTTT
TRBJ1-5 | - | TRBV5-6 | - | CASSSGRTGRWHQPQHF | TGTGCCAGCAGCTCAGGAAGGACGGGCAGGTGGCATCAGCCCCAGCATTTT
TRBJ1-4 | - | TRBV2 | - | CASSEALQGYNEKLFF | TGTGCCAGCAGTGAAGCGCTTCAGGGCTATAATGAAAAACTGTTTTTT
TRBJ1-4 | few | TRBV10-3 | - | CATKGEAWRANEKLFF | TGTGCCACAAAGGGCGAGGCCTGGCGGGCTAATGAAAAACTGTTTTTT